This T cell receptor beta chain was profiled in a study of blood T cell repertoires in COVID-19 (dated by TCRdb to the early 2020s). Regarding the complete study: Samples from collaborators originated in the United States, Italy and Spain and spanned both the acute and convalescent phases of COVID-19. The samples were drawn from two sources: the first 160 participants of the ongoing ImmuneRACE study, and approximately 1,300 subjects contributed by 6 global collaborators. HLA class I and class II types, where available, came from metadata supplied by the sample provider rather than from assay-based typing. Deeply sampled blood TCRbeta repertoires from subjects exposed to, actively infected with, or recovered from COVID-19 were included in the dataset. The repertoires were made available in a free public database intended to serve as a resource for research on the immune response to SARS-CoV-2. The sample metadata nearly always contained a de-identified subject ID, COVID-19 status, age in years and sex. The prospective study material was composed of cDNA or gDNA derived from T cells, B-cell-depleted T cells, or PBMCs. Points the paper makes about the study in general: How much clinical and demographic metadata was included differed by source and by participant, and the metadata was provided uncurated.

One collaborating source in Seattle enrolled patients during active infection and followed them longitudinally through the course of disease. Collaborating institutions collected whole blood in K2EDTA tubes following their own protocols. For TCRbeta analysis, collaborators shipped samples as frozen whole blood, isolated PBMCs, or DNA extracted from either of those sample types. TCRbeta CDR3 regions were amplified from genomic DNA using the immunoSEQ Assay, a bias-controlled multiplex PCR. On the study's bioinformatics: Nucleated cell counts per sample were estimated from amplification of reference gene primers within the assay. Sequence reads were collapsed and filtered to measure the absolute abundance of every unique TCRbeta CDR3 rearrangement. For each sample, productive Simpson clonality was calculated as the square root of Simpson's diversity index over productive rearrangements. TCRdb re-hosts the immuneACCESS table, in-frame sequences only. Its copies lack some clones; in the studies checked, an unresolved V gene accounts for under half of them, and the cause for the rest is not known. The DNA was the basis for D and trimming; V, J and clone size are from that table. Across this sample there are 250,000 to 300,000 clones, with around 85% seen only once. The ten most abundant clones make up approximately 12% of the sample.

Turning to this clone: This clone's antigen is unknown. There are no base qualities to consult, and no much larger clone falls within one base.

Cut back by 5 bases and 0 bases, the V and J ends lie 13 bases apart. The germline V gene gives CDR1 as MGHDK and CDR2 as SYGVNS. The CDR3 runs 15 amino acids, cysteine and phenylalanine included. The only DNA kept is the CDR3, 45 bases in frame from the first base. The sample taken for sequencing was peripheral blood. The chain links TRBV25-1 with TRBJ1-2; the best D guess is TRBD1, with 5 bases matching. This receptor was identified in a woman aged 30 to 39 with COVID-19, enrolled during active disease. The CDR3 region: CASSQVGGSNYGYTF. The nucleotide sequence is TGTGCCAGCAGTCAAGTCGGGGGATCTAACTATGGCTACACCTTC.